Listed below are T cell receptor beta chains from one sample, sequenced in a study of cytomegalovirus exposure and HLA in healthy donors. Sequenced by immunoSEQ multiplex PCR; TCRdb stores in-frame clones only, minus some. The table includes 150,000 to 200,000 clones, approximately 82% detected once. The sequenced sample was PBMCs. The source is a male donor in good health and CMV-seropositive. Each CDR3 is given with its conserved first and last residue. A D gene is named only where the DNA matches it firmly. Not all rows give a size; the values are once, few, many and, for expanded clones, a class.

v_call	clone_size	j_call	d_call	cdr3_nt	cdr3_aa
TRBV10-3	NA	TRBJ2-3	TRBD1	TGTGCCATCACCAGGACAGGGTATCAGGATACGCAGTATTTT	CAITRTGYQDTQYF
TRBV5-1	NA	TRBJ1-2	NA	TGCGCCAGCAGACAGAGCGGCTATGGCTACACCTTC	CASRQSGYGYTF
TRBV29-1	NA	TRBJ2-7	TRBD2	TGCAGCGCTGGACTAGCGGGGGTCGACGAGCAGTACTTC	CSAGLAGVDEQYF
TRBV15	NA	TRBJ2-7	NA	TGTGCCACCAGCAGCGGCCTAATCGGGTACGAGCAGTACTTC	CATSSGLIGYEQYF
TRBV7-6	NA	TRBJ2-3	NA	TGTGCCAGCAGCTTAGGCAGTGTTACGCAGTATTTT	CASSLGSVTQYF
TRBV28	once	TRBJ2-3	NA	TGTGCCACCACCACTAGCTTCACAGATACGCAGTATTTT	CATTTSFTDTQYF
TRBV28	NA	TRBJ2-1	NA	TGTGCCAGCAGTCTGTTGAATGAGCAGTTCTTC	CASSLLNEQFF
TRBV19	few	TRBJ2-1	TRBD1	TGTGCCAGTAACCGGGACAGGGGATATGAGCAGTTCTTC	CASNRDRGYEQFF
TRBV6-5	NA	TRBJ2-7	NA	TGTGCCAGCAGACGTGACAGATCGTGGCTCTACGAGCAGTACTTC	CASRRDRSWLYEQYF
TRBV7-2	NA	TRBJ1-1	TRBD1	TGTGCCAGTCGACAGGGGGTTACTGAAGCTTTCTTT	CASRQGVTEAFF
TRBV4-3	NA	TRBJ2-6	NA	TGCGCCAGCAGCCAAGATCATACAGGCTCTGGGGCCAACGTCCTGACTTTC	CASSQDHTGSGANVLTF
TRBV10-2	NA	TRBJ2-5	TRBD2	TGCGCCAGCAGTGCGGGACTAGCGGGGGGCCAAGAGACCCAGTACTTC	CASSAGLAGGQETQYF
TRBV30	NA	TRBJ1-1	NA	TGTGCCTGGACTTTCGTAGGAGGAAGTGAAGCTTTCTTT	CAWTFVGGSEAFF
TRBV4-3	NA	TRBJ1-4	TRBD1	TGCGCCAGCAGCCAACTTGGGACAGGGGGCATTGCTAATGAAAAACTGTTTTTT	CASSQLGTGGIANEKLFF
TRBV5-8	NA	TRBJ1-3	NA	TGTGCCAGCAGCCCACAGGGATTCTCTGGAAACACCATATATTTT	CASSPQGFSGNTIYF
TRBV7-8	NA	TRBJ2-1	NA	TGTGCCAGCAAGGGGGAGACTTACAATGAGCAGTTCTTC	CASKGETYNEQFF
TRBV13	NA	TRBJ1-1	NA	TGTGCCAGCAGCTTAGGCCTACGGGAGCCGCTGAACACTGAAGCTTTCTTT	CASSLGLREPLNTEAFF
TRBV4-1	few	TRBJ2-1	TRBD2	TGCGCCAGCAGTACTCTTACTAGCGTTTACAATGAGCAGTTCTTC	CASSTLTSVYNEQFF
TRBV5-8	NA	TRBJ2-7	NA	TGTGCCAGCAGCTTCGGGCAGTACTTC	CASSFGQYF
TRBV11-2	NA	TRBJ2-5	TRBD2	TGTGCCAGCAGCAGCGGACTAGCGGGAGTCGGAGAGACCCAGTACTTC	CASSSGLAGVGETQYF
TRBV11-2	few	TRBJ1-2	NA	TGTGCCAGCAGCCCTCCCGGGGACTACTATGGCTACACCTTC	CASSPPGDYYGYTF
TRBV5-4	NA	TRBJ2-2	NA	TGTGCCAGCAGCTTGGCCGGGGGAATCGGGGAGCTGTTTTTT	CASSLAGGIGELFF
TRBV27	NA	TRBJ1-5	TRBD1	TGTGCCAGCAGCCCCGGACAGGGTGGTCAGCCCCAGCATTTT	CASSPGQGGQPQHF
TRBV13	NA	TRBJ1-1	NA	TGTGCCAGCAGCTTACGGGGCGGGGAGGGCCCTGAAGCTTTCTTT	CASSLRGGEGPEAFF
TRBV9	NA	TRBJ2-2	NA	TGTGCCAGCAGCGTTGGAGGGACCACCGGGGAGCTGTTTTTT	CASSVGGTTGELFF
TRBV28	NA	TRBJ1-2	TRBD1	TGTGCCAGCAGACTGACAGGGGGCGGGTTGGGTGGCTACACCTTC	CASRLTGGGLGGYTF
TRBV5-1	NA	TRBJ1-2	NA	TGCGCCAGCAGCTTGGAACAGCCTTATGGCTACACCTTC	CASSLEQPYGYTF
TRBV9	NA	TRBJ2-2	TRBD2	TGTGCCAGCAGCGTAGGGGGACTAAACACCGGGGAGCTGTTTTTT	CASSVGGLNTGELFF